This T cell receptor beta chain was recovered during a study of blood T cell repertoires in COVID-19. Study details: Specimens from acute and convalescent COVID-19 originated in the United States, Italy and Spain. PBMCs, B-cell-depleted T cells, or T cells provided the cDNA or gDNA that made up the material.

This clone was recorded once. The CDR3 length is 15 residues. Germline V gene lookup returns CDR1 SGHRS and CDR2 YFSETQ. Germline trimming cut 5 bases from V and 0 bases from J; bases unmatched to any gene: 5. Per the authors' pipeline: Quantification of nucleated cells was approximated via reference gene primer amplification. Libraries were prepared by immunoSEQ multiplex PCR; TCRdb keeps only in-frame clonotypes and omits some of them. D and trimming were read from the DNA, whereas the V and J calls and clone size are those reported in that table. This table holds about 110,000 clones, around 80% found once.

The chain carries TRBV5-1 and TRBJ2-1; 7 positions agree with TRBD2. The sequencing input was peripheral blood. This clonotype was obtained from a woman aged 70-85 years with acute or convalescent COVID-19. The CDR3 reads CASSYGGSSYNEQFF. The DNA of the CDR3 is TGCGCCAGCAGTTATGGCGGGAGCTCCTACAATGAGCAGTTCTTC.